Below, 28 T cell receptor beta chains from the same sample are listed, as sequenced in a study of response to subunit inactivated influenza vaccine. One entry per CDR3 protein, called by TCRdb with MiXCR from the RT-PCR reads. This sample carries more than 450,000 distinct CDR3 sequences, less than 8% of them seen once, and the ten largest clones take over 10%. Sequences were derived from PBMCs from blood, sampled less than 30 months after vaccination. Receptors originate from a man aged 50-75 years who received an inactivated influenza vaccine.

This chain connects TRBV20-1 to TRBJ2-1, with TRBD2 matching over 8 bases. V lost 0 bases and J lost 6; bases outside the gene matches: 16. Germline V CDR1 and CDR2: DFQATT, SNEGSKA (reference sequence). The CDR3 runs to 18 residues. The CDR3 loop reads CSARDLTSGSLYFNEQFF. The CDR3 DNA is TGCAGTGCTAGAGACCTGACGAGCGGGAGCCTCTACTTCAATGAGCAGTTCTTC.

This clonotype came up a few times. This chain connects TRBV6-6 to TRBJ2-7, with no clear D. The V gene lost 6 bases and the J gene lost 4 bases, with 10 bases spanning the gap. The CDR3 loop spans 12 amino acids. Germline lookup yields CDR1 MNHNY and CDR2 SVGAGI (reference sequence). CDR3 sequence (DNA): TGTGCCAGCAGGACGGGCCTATACGAGCAGTACTTC. Translated: CASRTGLYEQYF.

The chain has TRBV7-9 and TRBJ2-3; D could derive from TRBD1 or TRBD2 (6 bases each). CDR1 is SEHNR and CDR2 is FQNEAQ in the germline V gene (reference sequence). Trimming left V 2 bases short and J 2 bases short, with 17 bases between. The CDR3 spans 17 residues. CDR3 region: CASSLPLKGGSTDTQYF. CDR3 bases: TGTGCCAGCAGCTTACCCCTGAAGGGGGGATCCACAGATACGCAGTATTTT.

The sample holds many counts of this clonotype. The chain employs TRBV7-2 and TRBJ1-3; 7 bases line up with TRBD1. The germline V gene has CDR1 SGHTA and CDR2 FQGNSA. V lost 8 bases to trimming and J lost 4 bases; unmatched junction nucleotides: 5. This CDR3 comprises 13 residues. Here the CDR3 DNA reads TGTGCCAGCGCGACAGGGAACGGAAACACCATATATTTT. Its translation is CASATGNGNTIYF.

V and J are TRBV28 and TRBJ2-7; perhaps D is TRBD1 or TRBD2 (5 bases each). Trimming took off 2 bases at V and 6 bases at J, with 8 bases between the two ends. The CDR3 has 12 amino acids. Germline CDR1 is MDHEN and CDR2 is SYDVKM. In DNA, the CDR3 is TGTGCCAGCAGTTTACGGGGCGTCGAGCAGTACTTC. It codes for CASSLRGVEQYF.

The rearrangement uses TRBV14 and TRBJ2-7; D might be TRBD2 (6 bases). This CDR3 spans 15 amino acids. Germline assignment: CDR1 SGHDN and CDR2 FVKESK. Trimming pared 4 bases from V and 2 bases from J, leaving 15 bases between. The CDR3, as DNA: TGTGCCAGCAGCCTTCTCGGAGGGACGCCCTACGAGCAGTACTTC. Amino acids: CASSLLGGTPYEQYF.

The CDR3 spells CASSLGRMDNEQFF. CDR3 nucleotides: TGCGCCAGCAGCTTGGGTAGGATGGACAATGAGCAGTTCTTC. This sequence joins TRBV5-1 and TRBJ2-1; D remains ambiguous. Trimming pared 0 bases from V and 5 bases from J, leaving 9 bases between. This CDR3 has 14 amino acids. Looked up from germline, CDR1 is SGHRS and CDR2 is YFSETQ.

Ten or more counts support this clonotype. The chain joins TRBV19 to TRBJ1-1; 9 nucleotides line up with TRBD1. The germline gives CDR1 LNHDA, CDR2 SQIVND (reference sequence). V trimming: 5 bases; J trimming: 8 bases; junction bases outside the gene matches: 24. The CDR3 has 19 residues. The CDR3, as DNA: TGTGCCAGTAGTCCCCCCGGCGGGGTATGGACAGGGGAGGACTGGGAAGCTTTCTTT. As protein: CASSPPGGVWTGEDWEAFF.

This clonotype was detected a few times. This chain connects TRBV7-2 to TRBJ1-6; D might be TRBD1 (5 bases). Looked up from germline, CDR1 is SGHTA and CDR2 is FQGNSA. CDR3 length: 15 amino acids. V was cut by 1 base and J by 10 bases, with 14 bases left in between. DNA of the CDR3: TGTGCCAGCAGCTTAGAAGGGGCGCGAGGGTCACCCCTCCACTTT. Translated, it gives CASSLEGARGSPLHF.

This clonotype was observed a few times. In DNA form, the CDR3 reads TGCGCCAGCAGCATAGGGGCCCAGGGGAATGAGCAGTTCTTC. It specifies CASSIGAQGNEQFF. This rearrangement joins TRBV5-1 to TRBJ2-1; D is perhaps TRBD1 (6 bases). Germline assignment: CDR1 SGHRS and CDR2 YFSETQ. Trimming shortened V by 4 bases and J by 7 bases, and 15 bases separated the two germline ends. The CDR3 loop spans 14 amino acids.

J is TRBJ1-2 and V is TRBV25-1; perhaps TRBD1 as D (5 bases). Deletions cut 6 bases from V and 4 bases from J, with 6 bases between. The CDR3 contains 11 residues. CDR1 is MGHDK, CDR2 SYGVNS, per germline. DNA of the CDR3: TGTGCCAGCAGGACAGCCTATGGCTACACCTTC. This sequence encodes CASRTAYGYTF.

Only a few counts were recorded for this clonotype. The J gene is TRBJ2-5, the V gene TRBV20-1, with D possibly TRBD1 on 6 matching bases. Germline V gene sequence: CDR1 DFQATT, CDR2 SNEGSKA (reference sequence). The CDR3 covers 16 residues. Trimming took 0 bases from V and 3 from J, leaving 17 bases between them. CDR3 residues: CSARDPLGRGKETQYF. In DNA, the CDR3 is TGCAGTGCTAGAGACCCCCTGGGCAGGGGAAAAGAGACCCAGTACTTC.

This clonotype has only a few counts. The chain employs TRBV20-1 and TRBJ2-1, with a weak D call TRBD2 (6 bases). The CDR3 consists of 13 residues. The germline gives CDR1 DFQATT, CDR2 SNEGSKA (reference sequence). The V end was cut by 3 bases, the J end by 8 bases, with 14 bases between. CDR3: CSARKEGVDEQFF. The CDR3 bases are TGCAGTGCTAGGAAGGAGGGAGTCGATGAGCAGTTCTTC.

The chain links TRBV6-5 to TRBJ1-5; TRBD1 is a possible D gene (5 bases). The ends were cut back, 4 bases at V and 1 base at J, with 17 bases in the middle. The CDR3 is 17 residues long. The germline V gene encodes CDR1 MNHEY and CDR2 SVGAGI. As DNA, the CDR3 is TGTGCCAGCAGTTCCCATGGAGGGGTATCCAGCAATCAGCCCCAGCATTTT. Encoded protein: CASSSHGGVSSNQPQHF.

This clonotype was recorded a few times. V and J are TRBV7-9 and TRBJ2-1; 11 nucleotides align to TRBD2. Looked up from germline, CDR1 is SEHNR and CDR2 is FQNEAQ (reference sequence). This CDR3 has 16 residues. The trim removed 4 bases at V and 5 bases at J, leaving 7 bases unmatched. The CDR3 sequence: CASSYSGRGLDNEQFF. In DNA, the CDR3 is TGTGCCAGCAGCTATAGCGGGAGGGGTTTGGACAATGAGCAGTTCTTC.

The chain couples TRBV20-1 to TRBJ2-1; no clear D. This CDR3 is 14 amino acids long. V lost 3 bases to trimming and J lost 0 bases, with 9 bases between them. Germline CDR1 is DFQATT and CDR2 is SNEGSKA (reference sequence). In DNA form, the CDR3 reads TGCAGTGCTAGCTTGCCCGGCTCCTACAATGAGCAGTTCTTC. It yields the protein CSASLPGSYNEQFF.

The chain has TRBV5-6 and TRBJ2-7, with D perhaps TRBD1 (5 bases). The ends were cut back, 3 bases at V and 2 bases at J, with 6 bases in the middle. Germline CDR1 is SGHDT and CDR2 is YYEEEE. The length of the CDR3 is 12 residues. CDR3 sequence reads: CASSWTTYEQYF. DNA for the CDR3: TGTGCCAGCAGCTGGACAACCTACGAGCAGTACTTC.

This clonotype was recorded a few times. The chain uses TRBV2 and TRBJ2-5, with 9 nucleotides matching TRBD2. The CDR3 length is 15 residues. V trimming: 1 base; J trimming: 4 bases; junction bases outside the gene matches: 4. The germline V gene has CDR1 SNHLY and CDR2 FYNNEI. The CDR3 loop is CASSEVAGVGETQYF. CDR3 nucleotides: TGTGCCAGCAGTGAAGTAGCGGGAGTGGGAGAGACCCAGTACTTC.

Many counts were recorded for this clonotype. The chain employs TRBV3-1 and TRBJ1-5; no firm D call. With 1 base removed from V and 9 bases from J, the gap between germline ends came to 10 bases. Germline CDR1 LGHDT, CDR2 YNNKEL (reference sequence). The CDR3 has 13 amino acids. The CDR3 is CASSQGERGPQHF. In DNA form, the CDR3 reads TGTGCCAGCAGCCAAGGGGAGAGAGGGCCCCAGCATTTT.

This clonotype was counted a few times. This chain uses TRBV5-4 with TRBJ2-6; D ambiguous. The CDR3 is made up of 17 amino acids. The germline gives CDR1 SGHNT, CDR2 YYREEE (reference sequence). V shed 4 bases and J shed 3 bases, with 17 bases lying between them. The CDR3 sequence is CASSPKVSVDGANVLTF. The CDR3 DNA sequence: TGTGCCAGCAGCCCCAAAGTATCGGTGGATGGGGCCAACGTCCTGACTTTC.

The chain recombines TRBV6-1 with TRBJ1-5, with D possibly TRBD1 on 6 matching bases. This CDR3 contains 15 residues. CDR1 is MNHNS, CDR2 SASEGT, per germline. V was trimmed by 0 bases and J by 6 bases, leaving 12 bases between them. CDR3 in amino acids: CASSEAGGGRQPQHF. In DNA, the CDR3 is TGTGCCAGCAGTGAAGCGGGGGGGGGGCGTCAGCCCCAGCATTTT.

V is TRBV6-1 and J is TRBJ2-6, with D possibly TRBD2 on 6 matching bases. V lost 6 bases and J 0 bases, leaving 15 bases between the germline ends. CDR3 length: 17 residues. CDR1 MNHNS and CDR2 SASEGT come from the germline V gene. CDR3 in amino acids: CASRILARSSGANVLTF. In nucleotides, the CDR3 is TGTGCCAGCAGAATACTAGCACGTTCCTCTGGGGCCAACGTCCTGACTTTC.

V gene TRBV4-3 combines with J gene TRBJ2-2, with unresolved D. This CDR3 is 14 amino acids long. V was cut by 3 bases and J by 1 base, with 6 bases left in between. The germline gives CDR1 LGHNA, CDR2 YSLEER. The CDR3 region is CASSHSLNTGELFF. The CDR3 coding sequence is TGCGCCAGCAGCCACTCTTTGAACACCGGGGAGCTGTTTTTT.

This clonotype occurred many times. The CDR3 protein is CASSLGSPRDEQYF. The CDR3 bases are TGTGCCAGCAGTTTAGGGAGCCCTAGGGACGAGCAGTACTTC. V gene TRBV12-3 or TRBV12-4 combines with J gene TRBJ2-7, with no clear D. V shed 1 base and J shed 5 bases, with 12 bases lying between them. The CDR3 sequence is 14 residues long.

This clonotype turned up a few times. The J gene is TRBJ1-1, the V gene TRBV12-3 or TRBV12-4; 7 nucleotides align to TRBD1. V lost 5 bases and J lost 3; bases outside the gene matches: 6. This CDR3 comprises 14 residues. CDR3 nucleotide sequence: TGTGCCAGCAGTCACGGACAGGTAGACACTGAAGCTTTCTTT. The encoded protein is CASSHGQVDTEAFF.

The V and J genes are TRBV5-6 and TRBJ2-1; 9 bases match TRBD2. V was pared by 0 bases and J by 2 bases, with 6 bases of the junction left unmatched. Germline CDR1 and CDR2: SGHDT and YYEEEE. The CDR3 consists of 17 residues. CDR3 bases: TGTGCCAGCAGCTTGGCCCTCGCGGGAGGGCCCTACAATGAGCAGTTCTTC. Its protein product is CASSLALAGGPYNEQFF.

This clonotype appeared a few times. This sequence joins TRBV3-1 and TRBJ2-7; D tentatively reads TRBD1 or TRBD2 (5 bases each). The V end was cut by 4 bases, the J end by 5 bases, with 18 bases between. The CDR3 length is 15 residues. In germline, CDR1 is LGHDT, CDR2 YNNKEL (reference sequence). The CDR3 nucleotides are TGTGCCAGCAGCCGAACCGGGGCTCCTACGGACGAGCAGTACTTC. This encodes CASSRTGAPTDEQYF.

The chain couples TRBV4-1 to TRBJ2-1; D gene unclear. Germline lookup yields CDR1 MGHRA and CDR2 YSYEKL. V lost 0 bases to trimming and J lost 2 bases, with 8 bases between them. The CDR3 length is 15 residues. In nucleotides, the CDR3 is TGCGCCAGCAGCCAAGATCAGGCGACCTACAATGAGCAGTTCTTC. Amino acid sequence: CASSQDQATYNEQFF.